Reported below is one T cell receptor (beta chain). As yet, its antigen is unknown. This record belongs to a study of regulatory T cells in long-lasting Graves disease. The authors built TCR beta libraries using iRepertoire HTBI primers and Arm-PCR of CDR3 regions. TCRdb called the multiplex PCR reads again in MiXCR, with one record for every CDR3 protein. The data hold about 330,000 distinct CDR3 sequences, with about a sixth observed a single time. Per the germline V gene, CDR1 is SGHRS and CDR2 is YFSETQ. This CDR3 is 13 amino acids long. Trimming shortened V by 0 bases and J by 3 bases, and 7 bases separated the two germline ends. Study observations and caveats: Persistent disease was associated with favored TRBV28 usage and with favored use of TRBJ1-2 and TRBJ2-5. Thyroid tissue was not studied; only peripheral blood was.

Time point indicated: newly diagnosed GD, antithyroid drugs for less than 3 months. From PBMCs, RNA was extracted and then used to make the TCR library. The patients were drawn from one endocrinology department in Xi'an, China. The data were also submitted as part of a second study, on T cells in Graves' hyperthyroidism and ophthalmopathy. As that report states: It was uncontrolled infection, other autoimmune disease, pregnancy or lactation that excluded patients.

The sequenced sample was peripheral blood mononuclear cells (PBMCs), obtained at new diagnosis, from a patient treated with antithyroid drugs. The V gene is TRBV5-1, the J gene TRBJ2-7; D might be TRBD2 (5 bases). This sequence originates from a woman aged 18-35 years with Graves disease. The CDR3 DNA reads TGCGCCAGCAGCTTGGCCCGGGACTACGAGCAGTACTTC. It translates to CASSLARDYEQYF.